One and the same sample provided the 5 T cell receptor beta chains below, sequenced in a study of cytomegalovirus exposure and HLA in healthy donors. PCR primers comprised 60 Vbeta and 13 Jbeta primers. Sequenced by immunoSEQ multiplex PCR; TCRdb stores in-frame clones only, minus some. This table has tens of thousands of clones, roughly 70% appearing once. Sequencing used PBMCs. The receptor set was obtained from a man between 65 and 79 years old in good health and CMV-seronegative.

The rearrangement joins TRBV19 to TRBJ2-7; 8 bases line up with TRBD1. This CDR3 region has 15 residues. Per the germline V gene, CDR1 is LNHDA and CDR2 is SQIVND (reference sequence). V lost 5 bases and J lost 0; bases outside the gene matches: 6. This CDR3 reads CASSPGQGNSYEQYF. As DNA, the CDR3 is TGTGCCAGTAGTCCCGGACAGGGTAACTCCTACGAGCAGTACTTC.

The V and J genes are TRBV6-1 and TRBJ2-1, with no clear D. Trimming shortened V by 4 bases and J by 9 bases, and 10 bases separated the two germline ends. This CDR3 has 12 amino acids. The germline gives CDR1 MNHNS, CDR2 SASEGT. In DNA form, the CDR3 reads TGTGCCAGCAGTGGAAATTGGGCTGAGCAGTTCTTC. It specifies CASSGNWAEQFF.

V is TRBV7-9 and J is TRBJ2-3; a weak D match, TRBD2 (6 bases). Germline V CDR1 and CDR2: SEHNR, FQNEAQ (reference sequence). The CDR3 totals 14 residues. V lost 5 bases and J 4 bases, leaving 13 bases between the germline ends. The CDR3 sequence: CASSTSGGSDTQYF. CDR3 in DNA: TGTGCCAGCAGCACCTCAGGAGGGTCAGATACGCAGTATTTT.

The chain joins TRBV30 to TRBJ2-1, with D possibly being TRBD2 (7 bases). V was cut by 8 bases and J by 9 bases, with 20 bases left in between. The CDR3 is 13 amino acids. Germline values: CDR1 GTSNPN, CDR2 SVGIG (reference sequence). This chain's CDR3 is CAGLGGGWGEQFF. In DNA form, the CDR3 reads TGTGCCGGCCTAGGGGGGGGGTGGGGTGAGCAGTTCTTC.

This rearrangement joins TRBV19 to TRBJ1-4; D perhaps matches TRBD1 (6 bases). The CDR3 totals 14 residues. Between the trimmed V and J ends, which lost 3 bases and 8 bases, there was a span of 13 bases. Per the germline V gene, CDR1 is LNHDA and CDR2 is SQIVND (reference sequence). The CDR3 sequence is CASSMAGVGEKLFF. In DNA, the CDR3 is TGTGCCAGTAGTATGGCAGGGGTTGGAGAAAAACTGTTTTTT.